One sample yielded the 26 T cell receptor beta chains listed below, sequenced in a study of cytomegalovirus exposure and HLA in healthy donors. The PCR employed 60 Vbeta primers together with 13 Jbeta primers. Assay used: immunoSEQ multiplex PCR; TCRdb lists only in-frame clones, some missing. The table records just under 70,000 clones, around four fifths of them present only once. The sample taken for sequencing was PBMCs. These receptors all stem from a human donor in good health.

The chain recombines TRBV9 with TRBJ1-3; TRBD1 might be the D (6 bases). The CDR3 sequence is 13 residues long. The V end was cut by 3 bases, the J end by 4 bases, with 8 bases between. CDR1 and CDR2 from the germline V gene are SGDLS and YYNGEE. CDR3 nucleotides: TGTGCCAGCAGCGAGGGGGGGGGAAACACCATATATTTT. Translation gives CASSEGGGNTIYF.

The V and J genes are TRBV21-1 and TRBJ1-5; the table's TRBD1 call for D was not verified on the DNA. TRBV21-1 is assigned pseudogene status. This CDR3 spans 15 amino acids. The DNA of the CDR3 is TGTGCCAGCAGAAACGACAGGGTTAGCAATCAGCCCCAGCATTTT. Translated, it gives CASRNDRVSNQPQHF.

This chain connects TRBV7-8 to TRBJ1-3; no reliable D call. The CDR3 is 15 amino acids. Deletions cut 7 bases from V and 0 bases from J, with 13 bases between. Germline values: CDR1 SGHVS, CDR2 FQNEAQ. Written as DNA, the CDR3 is TGTGCCAGCACGCCGGGGTATTACTCTGGAAACACCATATATTTT. The encoded protein is CASTPGYYSGNTIYF.

The chain is built from TRBV5-1 and TRBJ1-1; the D gene is possibly TRBD1 (5 bases). Germline V CDR1 and CDR2: SGHRS, YFSETQ. The CDR3 loop spans 15 amino acids. V lost 0 bases, J lost 4 bases, and 13 bases lay in between. CDR3 loop: CASSLDQGGITEAFF. The CDR3 DNA reads as TGCGCCAGCAGCTTGGATCAGGGAGGTATCACTGAAGCTTTCTTT.

As DNA, the CDR3 is TGTGCCAGCACCTCCCAGGGACAGGGTCTATCACCCCTCCACTTT. The encoded protein is CASTSQGQGLSPLHF. The V and J genes are TRBV6-5 and TRBJ1-6; TRBD1 agrees at 9 bases. The CDR3 consists of 15 residues. The germline V gene encodes CDR1 MNHEY and CDR2 SVGAGI. V dropped 7 bases and J dropped 10; count of bases not matched to a gene: 11.

The genes are TRBV10-2 and TRBJ2-1, with 9 bases fitting TRBD1. V was clipped by 7 bases and J by 7 bases; unmatched bases: 8. Per germline, CDR1 WSHSY and CDR2 SAAADI. This CDR3 has 14 amino acids. As DNA, the CDR3 is TGCGCCAGCACCGCGGGACAGGGAGGAAATGAGCAGTTCTTC. It translates to CASTAGQGGNEQFF.

The rearrangement joins TRBV27 to TRBJ2-1; TRBD2 agrees at 13 bases. CDR3 length equals 15 residues. After removal of 5 bases from V and 7 bases from J, the junction contained 5 bases not matched to a gene. Germline V gives CDR1 MNHEY, CDR2 SMNVEV (reference sequence). The CDR3 region has the DNA TGTGCCAGCAGTCCAACTAGCGGGGGGGCGAATGAGCAGTTCTTC. Protein product: CASSPTSGGANEQFF.

The J gene is TRBJ2-3, the V gene TRBV15; TRBD2 is a possible D gene (6 bases). This CDR3 has 18 amino acids. Deletions cut 0 bases from V and 1 base from J, with 17 bases between. Germline lookup yields CDR1 LNHNV and CDR2 YYDKDF (reference sequence). CDR3 protein: CATSRDLYGGAGTDTQYF. CDR3 nucleotide sequence: TGTGCCACCAGCAGAGATCTTTACGGAGGGGCGGGCACAGATACGCAGTATTTT. The full variable domain, with the rest looked up from reference TRBV15 and TRBJ2-3, is DAMVIQNPRYQVTQFGKPVTLSCSQTLNHNVMYWYQQKSSQAPKLLFHYYDKDFNNEADTPDNFQSRRPNTSFCFLDIRSPGLGDTAMYLCATSRDLYGGAGTDTQYFGPGTRLTVL.

This rearrangement joins TRBV12-5 to TRBJ2-7; D is undetermined. Germline V CDR1 and CDR2: LGHNT, FRNRAP. This CDR3 comprises 13 residues. Trimming took 4 bases from V and 3 from J, leaving 10 bases between them. CDR3 nucleotides: TGTGCTAGTGGTTCAAGAGGATACTACGAGCAGTACTTC. Its translation is CASGSRGYYEQYF.

This chain links TRBV5-5 with TRBJ1-2; TRBD1 is a possible D gene (6 bases). Trimming cost V 6 bases and J 7 bases, with 19 bases left between them. This CDR3 is built from 14 residues. Looked up from germline, CDR1 is SGHKS and CDR2 is YYEKEE (reference sequence). The CDR3 sequence: CASTDATGRSGYTF. CDR3 coding DNA: TGTGCCAGCACCGACGCGACAGGACGGAGTGGCTACACCTTC. Full variable domain (remainder filled in from reference TRBV5-5 and TRBJ1-2): DAGVTQSPTHLIKTRGQQVTLRCSPISGHKSVSWYQQVLGQGPQFIFQYYEKEERGRGNFPDRFSARQFPNYSSELNVNALLLGDSALYLCASTDATGRSGYTFGSGTRLTVV.

This rearrangement joins TRBV19 to TRBJ1-3; no clear D gene. V was trimmed by 6 bases and J by 4 bases, leaving 10 bases between them. The CDR3 has 13 amino acids. From germline, CDR1 is LNHDA and CDR2 SQIVND (reference sequence). The CDR3 nucleotides are TGTGCCAGTAGGCTCGCGGAGGGAAACACCATATATTTT. It translates to CASRLAEGNTIYF. The whole variable domain, remainder taken from reference TRBV19 and TRBJ1-3, is DGGITQSPKYLFRKEGQNVTLSCEQNLNHDAMYWYRQDPGQGLRLIYYSQIVNDFQKGDIAEGYSVSREKKESFPLTVTSAQKNPTAFYLCASRLAEGNTIYFGEGSWLTVV.

This clone showed up just a few times. This chain uses TRBV7-6 with TRBJ2-3, with TRBD2 matching over 9 bases. Trimming took 5 bases from V and 0 from J; bases not matched to a gene: 21. Germline CDR1 reads SGHVS; CDR2 reads FNYEAQ. The CDR3 is 21 residues long. The CDR3 is CASSPGLIAGDLTASTDTQYF. The CDR3 bases are TGTGCCAGCAGCCCAGGACTTATAGCGGGGGACTTAACGGCTAGCACAGATACGCAGTATTTT.

This sequence joins TRBV28 and TRBJ1-4; 9 bases match TRBD1. Germline loops: CDR1 MDHEN, CDR2 SYDVKM. The CDR3 has 14 amino acids. V gave up 6 bases and J gave up 5 bases; unmatched junction bases: 4. As DNA, the CDR3 is TGTGCCAGCAGGAAAACAGGGGGCAATGAAAAACTGTTTTTT. Translating gives CASRKTGGNEKLFF.

V usage is TRBV19 and J usage is TRBJ2-2; unclear D gene. V lost 4 bases to trimming and J lost 4 bases, with 13 bases between them. This CDR3 has 15 amino acids. Germline values: CDR1 LNHDA, CDR2 SQIVND (reference sequence). The CDR3 nucleotides are TGTGCCAGTAGTAACAGATGGGCCGGCACCGGGGAGCTGTTTTTT. The encoded protein is CASSNRWAGTGELFF.

This sequence joins TRBV5-1 and TRBJ2-5, with 9 bases aligning to TRBD1. The J call may be in error: the DNA end matches TRBJ2-7 better. CDR3 size: 15 residues. Looked up from germline, CDR1 is SGHRS and CDR2 is YFSETQ. CDR3: CASSQGQGDTYEQYF. In nucleotides, the CDR3 is TGCGCCAGCAGCCAGGGACAGGGAGATACCTACGAGCAGTACTTC.

The chain joins TRBV5-1 to TRBJ1-3; 7 positions match TRBD1. This CDR3 is built from 15 residues. Trimming cost V 0 bases and J 2 bases; bases outside gene matches: 2. Germline CDR1 SGHRS, CDR2 YFSETQ. The CDR3, as DNA: TGCGCCAGCAGCTTGGCGACAGGGACTGGAAACACCATATATTTT. Translation: CASSLATGTGNTIYF. Full variable domain (outside the CDR3, taken from reference TRBV5-1 and TRBJ1-3): KAGVTQTPRYLIKTRGQQVTLSCSPISGHRSVSWYQQTPGQGLQFLFEYFSETQRNKGNFPGRFSGRQFSNSRSEMNVSTLELGDSALYLCASSLATGTGNTIYFGEGSWLTVV.

Points on this clone: This specimen includes other DNA sequences encoding the same CDR3. CDR3 sequence reads: CASSLMREAFF. CDR3 DNA: TGTGCCAGCAGTTTAATGCGGGAAGCTTTCTTT. The rearrangement links TRBV28 to TRBJ1-1; no clear D gene. This CDR3 region has 11 residues. V was clipped by 2 bases and J by 8 bases, with 6 bases between them. Looked up from germline, CDR1 is MDHEN and CDR2 is SYDVKM.

In regard to this clone: At one end, the junction sequence differs from germline, possibly due to a read error. The chain uses TRBV27 and TRBJ1-5; 8 bases fit TRBD1. The V gene's germline CDR1 is MNHEY and CDR2 SMNVEV (reference sequence). The CDR3 has 12 amino acids. CDR3 loop: CELDRGLQPQHF. As DNA, the CDR3 is TGCGAGCTAGACAGGGGATTACAGCCCCAGCATTTT.

This clone was seen more than once but under ten times. J is TRBJ2-1 and V is TRBV5-8; D is perhaps TRBD1 (6 bases). V was cut by 0 bases and J by 7 bases, with 17 bases left in between. The germline V gene has CDR1 SGHTS and CDR2 YDEGEE. CDR3 length equals 16 residues. CDR3 DNA: TGTGCCAGCAGCTTGGTGGGGACACGGGGATGGAATGAGCAGTTCTTC. Translation: CASSLVGTRGWNEQFF.

The V call is TRBV28, the J call TRBJ2-7, with a tentative D call TRBD1 (7 bases). Germline loops: CDR1 MDHEN, CDR2 SYDVKM. The CDR3 extends over 17 amino acids. The V end was cut by 4 bases, the J end by 1 base, with 20 bases between. CDR3: CASSSQGGRTVSYEQYF. CDR3 coding DNA: TGTGCCAGCAGTTCTCAGGGGGGCCGGACAGTGTCCTACGAGCAGTACTTC. The variable domain in full, completed from reference TRBV28 and TRBJ2-7, reads DVKVTQSSRYLVKRTGEKVFLECVQDMDHENMFWYRQDPGLGLRLIYFSYDVKMKEKGDIPEGYSVSREKKERFSLILESASTNQTSMYLCASSSQGGRTVSYEQYFGPGTRLTVT.

This sequence joins TRBV11-2 and TRBJ2-2, with TRBD2 matching 13 bases. The V segment lost 5 bases and the J segment 3 bases; nucleotides outside the gene matches: 12. Germline values: CDR1 SGHAT, CDR2 FQNNGV. The CDR3 sequence is 19 residues long. As DNA, the CDR3 is TGTGCCAGCAGCCCGACTAGCGGGGGGACCCGTAGGGACACCGGGGAGCTGTTTTTT. Translated, it gives CASSPTSGGTRRDTGELFF.

This clone appeared a single time. This chain links TRBV5-4 with TRBJ1-3; D gene uncertain. The CDR3 runs 16 residues. V was trimmed by 4 bases and J by 4 bases, leaving 18 bases between them. Germline CDR1 reads SGHNT; CDR2 reads YYREEE (reference sequence). CDR3 residues: CASSPDLQRGGNTIYF. The CDR3 DNA reads TGTGCCAGCAGCCCCGACCTACAGAGAGGGGGAAACACCATATATTTT.

The chain carries TRBV6-5 and TRBJ1-2; TRBD1 matches 8 bases. V was pared by 6 bases and J by 2 bases, with 8 bases of the junction left unmatched. CDR3 size: 15 residues. Germline V gene data show CDR1 as MNHEY and CDR2 as SVGAGI. The CDR3 reads CASRFSRGQNYGYTF. As DNA, the CDR3 is TGTGCCAGCAGATTCAGCAGGGGGCAGAACTATGGCTACACCTTC.

This chain's CDR3 is CASAPTALLSYEQYF. For the CDR3, the DNA is TGTGCCAGCGCCCCGACTGCCCTCCTCTCCTACGAGCAGTACTTC. The chain has TRBV2 and TRBJ2-7, with D unresolved. The CDR3 consists of 15 residues. Germline lookup yields CDR1 SNHLY and CDR2 FYNNEI. V lost 8 bases to trimming and J lost 0 bases, with 17 bases between them.

The chain is built from TRBV11-3 and TRBJ1-1; 8 nucleotides agree with TRBD1. The CDR3 covers 17 residues. The V and J ends lost 6 bases and 6 bases, in that order; junction bases with no gene match: 18. CDR1 is SGHNT, CDR2 YENEEA, per germline. CDR3 sequence: CASRLIRGPERNPEAFF. The CDR3 nucleotides are TGTGCCAGCAGATTAATCAGGGGGCCGGAGAGGAATCCTGAAGCTTTCTTT.

This clone was picked up one time. One end of the junction does not line up with germline, which may come from a read error. The chain uses TRBV7-9 and TRBJ2-7; no reliable D call. The CDR3 has 12 amino acids. Germline V gene sequence: CDR1 SEHNR, CDR2 FQNEAQ (reference sequence). The CDR3 bases are TGTTCCAGCAGCGTGGGCGTCTACGAGCAGTACTTC. Protein sequence: CSSSVGVYEQYF.